The 19 T cell receptor beta chains in this list originate from one sample, sequenced in a study of cytomegalovirus exposure and HLA in healthy donors. PCR amplification relied on 60 Vbeta primers (plus 13 Jbeta primers). Sequencing was performed with immunoSEQ multiplex PCR; in TCRdb, only in-frame clones are kept and a portion is missing. The table shows fewer than 200,000 clones, with roughly 80% occurring only once. What was sequenced was PBMCs. All receptors come from a human donor in good health.

This chain joins TRBV9 and TRBJ1-1; 8 nucleotides agree with TRBD1. The germline V gene encodes CDR1 SGDLS and CDR2 YYNGEE. The CDR3 spans 14 residues. The trim removed 2 bases at V and 7 bases at J, leaving 7 bases unmatched. CDR3 nucleotides: TGTGCCAGCAGCGTTCAGGGGGCTGATGGTGAAGCTTTCTTT. Translated, it gives CASSVQGADGEAFF.

V gene TRBV10-3 combines with J gene TRBJ2-1; 7 bases map to TRBD2. Germline V gene lookup returns CDR1 ENHRY and CDR2 SYGVKD. The CDR3 spans 16 residues. With V trimmed by 5 bases and J by 0 bases, 7 bases remained unmatched. The CDR3 region is CAISLSGGSSYNEQFF. The DNA for the CDR3 is TGTGCCATCAGTCTCTCCGGCGGGAGCTCCTACAATGAGCAGTTCTTC.

This clone has a handful of counts. This chain uses TRBV7-2 with TRBJ2-5; 7 nucleotides align to TRBD1. CDR3 length: 18 residues. Germline V CDR1 and CDR2: SGHTA, FQGNSA. V was pared by 6 bases and J by 5 bases, with 21 bases of the junction left unmatched. CDR3 sequence: CASSPLMGTEVSWETQYF. For the CDR3, the DNA is TGTGCCAGCAGTCCCCTTATGGGGACAGAGGTTTCTTGGGAGACCCAGTACTTC.

This chain joins TRBV13 and TRBJ1-2; 7 nucleotides line up with TRBD1. This CDR3 contains 12 residues. In germline, CDR1 is PRHDT, CDR2 FYEKMQ (reference sequence). Unmatched junction bases numbered 2, after V lost 2 bases and J lost 8 bases. The CDR3 is CASSLQGGGYTF. CDR3 nucleotides: TGTGCCAGCAGCTTACAGGGGGGAGGCTACACCTTC.

The chain recombines TRBV4-3 with TRBJ1-1; D gene uncertain. V shed 0 bases and J shed 3 bases, with 8 bases lying between them. Germline values: CDR1 LGHNA, CDR2 YSLEER. The CDR3 spans 14 residues. The CDR3: CASSQEAVDTEAFF. In nucleotides, the CDR3 is TGCGCCAGCAGCCAAGAGGCAGTCGACACTGAAGCTTTCTTT.

The V call is TRBV10-2, the J call TRBJ2-7; no definite D call. This CDR3 is 9 amino acids long. Trimming shortened V by 7 bases and J by 5 bases, and 3 bases separated the two germline ends. CDR1 and CDR2 from the germline V gene are WSHSY and SAAADI. The DNA of the CDR3 is TGCGCCAGCAACAACGAGCAGTACTTC. Protein: CASNNEQYF.

This chain links TRBV9 with TRBJ2-1, with D possibly being TRBD2 (7 bases). Trimming took off 3 bases at V and 4 bases at J, with 14 bases between the two ends. Germline loops: CDR1 SGDLS, CDR2 YYNGEE. This CDR3 has 15 amino acids. The CDR3 region is CASSGGGAGYNEQFF. DNA of the CDR3: TGTGCCAGCAGCGGCGGGGGCGCGGGTTACAATGAGCAGTTCTTC.

The chain carries TRBV6-5 and TRBJ2-5; 11 nucleotides agree with TRBD1. The CDR3 is made up of 15 amino acids. Germline lookup yields CDR1 MNHEY and CDR2 SVGAGI. After removal of 0 bases from V and 3 bases from J, the junction contained 0 bases not matched to a gene. The CDR3 loop reads CASSYSGQGEETQYF. CDR3 DNA sequence: TGTGCCAGCAGTTACTCGGGACAGGGGGAAGAGACCCAGTACTTC.

The V and J genes are TRBV7-2 and TRBJ1-1; a weak D match, TRBD1 (6 bases). CDR3 length equals 14 residues. In germline, CDR1 is SGHTA, CDR2 FQGNSA. V lost 5 bases to trimming and J lost 8 bases, with 18 bases between them. The CDR3, as DNA: TGTGCCAGCAGCGCAAGATCTGGGCAGGGGGAAGCTTTCTTT. Its protein product is CASSARSGQGEAFF.

This clone turned up a few times. The chain joins TRBV10-2 to TRBJ1-2; 7 nucleotides agree with TRBD1. The V gene's germline CDR1 is WSHSY and CDR2 SAAADI. The CDR3 has 16 residues. With 4 bases clipped from V and 1 base from J, the junction kept 9 bases outside the gene matches. Here the CDR3 reads CASSGQGALFNYGYTF. CDR3 in DNA: TGCGCCAGCAGTGGACAGGGTGCCTTATTTAACTATGGCTACACCTTC.

The CDR3 loop reads CATSNTALDTDTQYF. The CDR3 DNA follows: TGTGCCACCAGCAACACAGCCTTAGACACAGATACGCAGTATTTT. This rearrangement joins TRBV15 to TRBJ2-3; D not certain. The V and J ends lost 4 bases and 2 bases respectively, with 13 bases between them. CDR1 LNHNV and CDR2 YYDKDF come from the germline V gene (reference sequence). This CDR3 contains 15 residues.

This clone was observed a single time. The chain links TRBV20-1 to TRBJ2-7; no clear D gene. CDR1 is DFQATT, CDR2 SNEGSKA, per germline (reference sequence). The length of the CDR3 is 11 residues. V dropped 5 bases and J dropped 3 bases, with 8 bases sitting between them. Written as DNA, the CDR3 is TGCAGTGCTTGGAGCGACTACGAGCAGTACTTC. It is translated as CSAWSDYEQYF.

This clone has only one observation. This chain connects TRBV4-3 to TRBJ2-3, with 12 bases lining up with TRBD2. The germline V gene has CDR1 LGHNA and CDR2 YSLEER. Trimming cost V 1 base and J 2 bases; bases outside gene matches: 1. The CDR3 totals 16 residues. CDR3 region: CASSQGTSGNTDTQYF. Written as DNA, the CDR3 is TGCGCCAGCAGCCAAGGGACTAGCGGGAACACAGATACGCAGTATTTT.

The rearrangement links TRBV7-4 to TRBJ2-7, with TRBD2 as a possible D gene (6 bases). Germline CDR1 and CDR2: SGHVT and SQSDAQ. The CDR3 runs 18 residues. The germline V and J ends were trimmed by 2 bases and 3 bases, with 23 bases remaining between them. The CDR3 DNA reads TGTGCCAGCAGCTTAAGAGGTATTCTAAGTGGGGAGGTCTACGAGCAGTACTTC. Its protein is CASSLRGILSGEVYEQYF.

This chain joins TRBV28 and TRBJ1-2; D uncertain. V dropped 6 bases and J dropped 2 bases, with 16 bases sitting between them. Germline V gene data show CDR1 as MDHEN and CDR2 as SYDVKM. The CDR3 is made up of 15 amino acids. The CDR3 loop is CASRPTPAANYGYTF. CDR3 nucleotide sequence: TGTGCCAGCAGGCCAACTCCGGCGGCGAACTATGGCTACACCTTC.

The V and J genes are TRBV15 and TRBJ1-1; the D is unclear. There are 15 residues in the CDR3. CDR1 LNHNV and CDR2 YYDKDF come from the germline V gene (reference sequence). V was pared by 0 bases and J by 6 bases, with 14 bases between. CDR3 DNA: TGTGCCACCAGCAGAGAATTTATAACGGGGTCTGAAGCTTTCTTT. Translated, it gives CATSREFITGSEAFF.

The chain is built from TRBV15 and TRBJ2-5; a weak D match, TRBD2 (5 bases). Germline CDR1 LNHNV, CDR2 YYDKDF (reference sequence). The length of the CDR3 is 14 residues. Deletions cut 1 base from V and 5 bases from J, with 11 bases between. DNA for the CDR3: TGTGCCACCAGCAGAGCCGCCCCGGGGGAGACCCAGTACTTC. Its translation is CATSRAAPGETQYF.

The chain employs TRBV29-1 and TRBJ2-5; possible D gene TRBD2, 5 bases. V was cut by 3 bases and J by 3 bases, with 11 bases left in between. Germline loops: CDR1 SQVTM, CDR2 ANQGSEA. This CDR3 has 13 amino acids. CDR3 nucleotide sequence: TGCAGCGTTGACGGACTGGTGGAAGAGACCCAGTACTTC. Translating it yields CSVDGLVEETQYF.

The chain couples TRBV6-6 to TRBJ2-5; D is unresolved. The V and J ends lost 3 bases and 7 bases respectively, with 12 bases between them. Germline loops: CDR1 MNHNY, CDR2 SVGAGI (reference sequence). There are 13 residues in the CDR3. The CDR3 sequence is CASSYSLPGTQYF. The DNA of the CDR3 is TGTGCCAGCAGTTATTCACTACCTGGGACCCAGTACTTC.